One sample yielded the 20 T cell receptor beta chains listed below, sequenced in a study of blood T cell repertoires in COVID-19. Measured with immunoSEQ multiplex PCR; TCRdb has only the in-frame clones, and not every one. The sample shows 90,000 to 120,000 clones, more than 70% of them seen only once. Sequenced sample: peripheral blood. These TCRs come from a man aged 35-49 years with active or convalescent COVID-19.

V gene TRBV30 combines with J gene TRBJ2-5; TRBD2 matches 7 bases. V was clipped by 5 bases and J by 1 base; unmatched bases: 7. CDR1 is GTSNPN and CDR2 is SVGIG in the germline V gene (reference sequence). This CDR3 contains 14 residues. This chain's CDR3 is CAWGAGRAQETQYF. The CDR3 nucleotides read TGTGCCTGGGGTGCTGGGAGGGCCCAAGAGACCCAGTACTTC. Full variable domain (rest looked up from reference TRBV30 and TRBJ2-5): SQTIHQWPATLVQPVGSPLSLECTVEGTSNPNLYWYRQAAGRGLQLLFYSVGIGQISSEVPQNLSASRPQDRQFILSSKKLLLSDSGFYLCAWGAGRAQETQYFGPGTRLLVL.

This CDR3 is CASSPQGQGASKTQYF. DNA of the CDR3: TGTGCCAGCAGCCCCCAGGGACAGGGGGCTTCGAAGACCCAGTACTTC. This chain joins TRBV6-6 and TRBJ2-5, with 12 bases aligning to TRBD1. The CDR3 has 16 amino acids. J was trimmed by 6 bases and V by 6 bases; bases with no gene match: 11. Germline assignment: CDR1 MNHNY and CDR2 SVGAGI (reference sequence).

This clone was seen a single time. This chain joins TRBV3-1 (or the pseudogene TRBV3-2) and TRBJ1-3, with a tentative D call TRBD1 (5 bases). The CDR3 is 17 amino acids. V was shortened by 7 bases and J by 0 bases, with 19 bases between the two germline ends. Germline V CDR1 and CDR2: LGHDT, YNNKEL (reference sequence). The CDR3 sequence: CASTPTATGSSGNTIYF. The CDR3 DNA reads TGTGCCAGCACCCCTACGGCTACAGGCTCCTCTGGAAACACCATATATTTT.

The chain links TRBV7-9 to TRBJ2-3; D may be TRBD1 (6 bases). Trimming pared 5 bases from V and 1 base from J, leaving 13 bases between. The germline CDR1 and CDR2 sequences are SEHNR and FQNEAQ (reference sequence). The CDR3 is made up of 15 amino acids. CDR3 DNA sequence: TGTGCCAGCAGCACACAGGGAGTTCGCACAGATACGCAGTATTTT. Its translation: CASSTQGVRTDTQYF.

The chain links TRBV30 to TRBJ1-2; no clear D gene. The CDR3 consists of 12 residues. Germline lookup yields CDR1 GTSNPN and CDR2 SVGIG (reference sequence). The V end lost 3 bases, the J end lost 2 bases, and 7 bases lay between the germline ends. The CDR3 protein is CAWRGGNYGYTF. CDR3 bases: TGTGCCTGGAGGGGAGGGAACTATGGCTACACCTTC.

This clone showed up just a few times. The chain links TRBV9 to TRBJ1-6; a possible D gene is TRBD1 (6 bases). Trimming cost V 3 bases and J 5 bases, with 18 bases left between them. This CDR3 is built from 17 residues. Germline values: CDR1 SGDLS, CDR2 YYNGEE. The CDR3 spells CASSESAGTQNNSPLHF. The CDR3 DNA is TGTGCCAGCAGCGAGTCGGCCGGGACACAGAATAATTCACCCCTCCACTTT.

The CDR3 region has the DNA TGTGCCTGGAGTATGGGACATGGCAATCAGCCCCAGCATTTT. It encodes CAWSMGHGNQPQHF. V usage is TRBV30 and J usage is TRBJ1-5; D may be TRBD1 (6 bases). Germline V gene lookup returns CDR1 GTSNPN and CDR2 SVGIG (reference sequence). CDR3 length: 14 residues. V was shortened by 2 bases and J by 2 bases, with 10 bases between the two germline ends. Full variable domain (missing parts from reference TRBV30 and TRBJ1-5): SQTIHQWPATLVQPVGSPLSLECTVEGTSNPNLYWYRQAAGRGLQLLFYSVGIGQISSEVPQNLSASRPQDRQFILSSKKLLLSDSGFYLCAWSMGHGNQPQHFGDGTRLSIL.

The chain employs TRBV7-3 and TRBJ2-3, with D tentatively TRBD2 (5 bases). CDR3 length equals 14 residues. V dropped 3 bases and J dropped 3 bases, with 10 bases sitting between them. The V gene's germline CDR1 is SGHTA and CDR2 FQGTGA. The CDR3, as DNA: TGTGCCAGCAGCTTGAGGGAACAAACAGATACGCAGTATTTT. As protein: CASSLREQTDTQYF.

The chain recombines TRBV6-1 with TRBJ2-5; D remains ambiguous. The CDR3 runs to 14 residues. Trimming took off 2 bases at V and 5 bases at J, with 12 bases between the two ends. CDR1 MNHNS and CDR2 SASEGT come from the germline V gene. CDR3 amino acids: CASSEWRPPETQYF. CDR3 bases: TGTGCCAGCAGTGAATGGAGACCTCCTGAGACCCAGTACTTC.

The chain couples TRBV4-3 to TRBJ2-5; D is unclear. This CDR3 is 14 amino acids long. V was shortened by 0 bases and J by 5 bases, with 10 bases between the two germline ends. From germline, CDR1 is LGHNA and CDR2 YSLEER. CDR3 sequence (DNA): TGCGCCAGCAGCCAAGATCGGAGTTACGAGACCCAGTACTTC. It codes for CASSQDRSYETQYF.

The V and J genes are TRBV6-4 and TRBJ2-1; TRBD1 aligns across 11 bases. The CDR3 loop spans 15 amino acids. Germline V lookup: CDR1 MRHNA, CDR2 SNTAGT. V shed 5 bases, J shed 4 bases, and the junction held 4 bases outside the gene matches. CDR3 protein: CASSPGTGGYNEQFF. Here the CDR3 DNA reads TGTGCCAGCAGTCCCGGGACAGGGGGGTACAATGAGCAGTTCTTC.

This chain's CDR3 is CASRMGQSTGELFF. DNA for the CDR3: TGTGCCAGCAGGATGGGACAGTCCACCGGGGAGCTGTTTTTT. The chain combines TRBV7-2 with TRBJ2-2; 7 bases match TRBD1. There are 14 residues in the CDR3. Per the germline V gene, CDR1 is SGHTA and CDR2 is FQGNSA. V was clipped by 6 bases and J by 4 bases; unmatched bases: 5.

This CDR3 is CASSLGTGGRPQHF. The CDR3 nucleotides are TGTGCCAGCAGCTTGGGGACAGGGGGCCGCCCCCAGCATTTT. The genes are TRBV5-6 and TRBJ1-5; 11 nucleotides line up with TRBD1. This CDR3 is 14 amino acids long. Trimming removed 0 bases from V and 10 bases from J; junction bases left unmatched: 3. Germline V CDR1 and CDR2: SGHDT, YYEEEE.

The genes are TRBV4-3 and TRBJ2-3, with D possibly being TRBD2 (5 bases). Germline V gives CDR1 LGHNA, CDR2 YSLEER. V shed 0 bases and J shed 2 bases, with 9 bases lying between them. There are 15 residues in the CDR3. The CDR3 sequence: CASSQERRDTDTQYF. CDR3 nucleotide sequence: TGCGCCAGCAGCCAAGAGAGACGGGACACAGATACGCAGTATTTT.

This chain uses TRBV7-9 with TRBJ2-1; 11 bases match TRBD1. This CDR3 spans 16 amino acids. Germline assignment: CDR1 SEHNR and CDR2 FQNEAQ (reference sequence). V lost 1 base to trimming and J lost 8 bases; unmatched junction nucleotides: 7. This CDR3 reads CASSLGWTGGEHEQFF. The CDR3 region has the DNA TGTGCCAGCAGCTTAGGCTGGACAGGGGGCGAACATGAGCAGTTCTTC. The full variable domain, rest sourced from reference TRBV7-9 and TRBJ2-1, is DTGVSQNPRHKITKRGQNVTFRCDPISEHNRLYWYRQTLGQGPEFLTYFQNEAQLEKSRLLSDRFSAERPKGSFSTLEIQRTEQGDSAMYLCASSLGWTGGEHEQFFGPGTRLTVL.

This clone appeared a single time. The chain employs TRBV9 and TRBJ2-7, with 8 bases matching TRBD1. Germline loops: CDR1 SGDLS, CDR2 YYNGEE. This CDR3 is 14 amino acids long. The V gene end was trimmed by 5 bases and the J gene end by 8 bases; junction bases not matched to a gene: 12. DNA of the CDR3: TGTGCCAGCAGTCAGAGCGACAGGGGAGTTAAGCAGTACTTC. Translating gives CASSQSDRGVKQYF.

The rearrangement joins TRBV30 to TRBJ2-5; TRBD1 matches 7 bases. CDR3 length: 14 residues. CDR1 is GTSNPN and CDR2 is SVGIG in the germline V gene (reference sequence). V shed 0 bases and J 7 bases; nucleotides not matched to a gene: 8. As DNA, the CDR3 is TGTGCCTGGAGTGTACGAGGGGGCGTCGGGACCCAGTACTTC. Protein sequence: CAWSVRGGVGTQYF.

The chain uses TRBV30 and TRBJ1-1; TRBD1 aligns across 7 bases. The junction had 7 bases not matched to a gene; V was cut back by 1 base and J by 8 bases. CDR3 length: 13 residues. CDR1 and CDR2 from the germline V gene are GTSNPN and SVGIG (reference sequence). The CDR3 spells CAWSAGQAGEAFF. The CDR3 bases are TGTGCCTGGAGTGCCGGACAGGCCGGGGAAGCTTTCTTT.

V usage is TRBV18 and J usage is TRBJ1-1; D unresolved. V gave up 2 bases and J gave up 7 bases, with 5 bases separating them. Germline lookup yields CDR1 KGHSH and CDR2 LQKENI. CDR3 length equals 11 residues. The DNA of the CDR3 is TGTGCCAGCTCACCAGACTTTGAAGCTTTCTTT. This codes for CASSPDFEAFF.

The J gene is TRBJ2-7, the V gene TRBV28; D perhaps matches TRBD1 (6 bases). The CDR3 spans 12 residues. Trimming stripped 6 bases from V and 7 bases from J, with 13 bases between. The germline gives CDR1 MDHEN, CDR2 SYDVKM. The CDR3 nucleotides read TGTGCCAGCAGCCAACAGGGTCTGGAGCAGTACTTC. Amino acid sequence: CASSQQGLEQYF.